What follows are 28 T cell receptor beta chains derived from one specimen sequenced in a study of cytomegalovirus exposure and HLA in healthy donors. PCR employed 60 Vbeta and 13 Jbeta primers. Libraries were prepared by immunoSEQ multiplex PCR; TCRdb keeps only in-frame clonotypes and omits some of them. The sample has about 160,000 clones, 75% to 85% seen once. Sequences were obtained from PBMCs. These receptors came from a girl aged 2-15 years in good health and CMV-seropositive.

This clone was seen a few times. V and J are TRBV28 and TRBJ1-1, with a weak D call TRBD1 (6 bases). V lost 2 bases and J lost 0, with 13 bases in between. The germline V gene has CDR1 MDHEN and CDR2 SYDVKM. This CDR3 comprises 16 residues. The DNA of the CDR3 is TGTGCCAGCAGTTTAAACAGGGTAAGCATGAACACTGAAGCTTTCTTT. Its protein is CASSLNRVSMNTEAFF.

This chain connects TRBV7-9 to TRBJ1-3, with TRBD1 matching over 10 bases. The CDR3 extends over 15 amino acids. V lost 3 bases and J lost 4; bases outside the gene matches: 3. Germline values: CDR1 SEHNR, CDR2 FQNEAQ (reference sequence). CDR3 nucleotides: TGTGCCAGCAGCTTGGGGACAGGGGACGGAAACACCATATATTTT. Protein sequence: CASSLGTGDGNTIYF.

This clone appeared a few times. The chain couples TRBV4-2 to TRBJ2-7; D is unclear. CDR1 LGHNA and CDR2 YNFKEQ come from the germline V gene. The CDR3 loop spans 16 amino acids. V was cut by 1 base and J by 0 bases, with 13 bases left in between. The CDR3: CASSQGVRHSSYEQYF. DNA of the CDR3: TGTGCCAGCAGCCAAGGGGTCCGGCACAGCTCCTACGAGCAGTACTTC.

The chain recombines TRBV4-1 with TRBJ2-1; no reliable D call. The CDR3 length is 14 residues. The germline gives CDR1 MGHRA, CDR2 YSYEKL. V gave up 10 bases and J gave up 4 bases, with 17 bases separating them. The DNA of the CDR3 is TGCGCCACGGGTCACCCGGCCGATTACAATGAGCAGTTCTTC. Amino acids: CATGHPADYNEQFF.

The rearrangement uses TRBV7-6 and TRBJ2-5, with D uncertain. Germline lookup yields CDR1 SGHVS and CDR2 FNYEAQ. The CDR3 sequence is 13 residues long. The ends were cut back, 6 bases at V and 0 bases at J, with 8 bases in the middle. The CDR3 DNA reads TGTGCCAGCAGTCTATTTCACCAAGAGACCCAGTACTTC. The encoded protein is CASSLFHQETQYF.

This chain connects TRBV2 to TRBJ2-2, with TRBD1 matching 9 bases. Germline lookup yields CDR1 SNHLY and CDR2 FYNNEI. The CDR3 length is 16 residues. V dropped 7 bases and J dropped 5; count of bases not matched to a gene: 11. DNA of the CDR3: TGTGCCAGCACCCTCACAGGGGGCGTGAGTACCGGGGAGCTGTTTTTT. Translated, it gives CASTLTGGVSTGELFF.

The CDR3 region is CASSLVRIAPNTEAFF. CDR3 bases: TGTGCCAGCAGTTTAGTCAGGATTGCCCCAAACACTGAAGCTTTCTTT. The chain has TRBV28 and TRBJ1-1; D is uncertain. Trimming cost V 2 bases and J 2 bases, with 15 bases left between them. The CDR3 is made up of 16 amino acids. Germline V gene lookup returns CDR1 MDHEN and CDR2 SYDVKM.

This clone was detected once. The genes are TRBV27 and TRBJ1-5, with D perhaps TRBD1 (5 bases). Germline assignment: CDR1 MNHEY and CDR2 SMNVEV (reference sequence). V lost 0 bases and J 6 bases, leaving 18 bases between the germline ends. The CDR3 has 17 amino acids. CDR3 residues: CASSLSGRMGTIQPQHF. The CDR3 region has the DNA TGTGCCAGCAGTTTATCGGGGCGTATGGGAACAATTCAGCCCCAGCATTTT.

The chain joins TRBV27 to TRBJ1-3; D is undetermined. Germline lookup yields CDR1 MNHEY and CDR2 SMNVEV (reference sequence). CDR3 size: 15 residues. The ends were cut back, 6 bases at V and 0 bases at J, with 12 bases in the middle. CDR3 DNA: TGTGCCAGCAGACTGGACGGGAGCTCTGGAAACACCATATATTTT. This sequence encodes CASRLDGSSGNTIYF.

This sequence joins TRBV19 and TRBJ1-1; D not certain. V was shortened by 4 bases and J by 0 bases, with 9 bases between the two germline ends. The CDR3 totals 14 residues. Germline CDR1 is LNHDA and CDR2 is SQIVND (reference sequence). CDR3 in amino acids: CASSSPGMNTEAFF. In DNA form, the CDR3 reads TGTGCCAGTAGTAGCCCGGGGATGAACACTGAAGCTTTCTTT.

The genes are TRBV5-1 and TRBJ1-1; unclear D gene. The germline CDR1 and CDR2 sequences are SGHRS and YFSETQ. The CDR3 spans 13 residues. Deletions cut 2 bases from V and 2 bases from J, with 7 bases between. DNA for the CDR3: TGCGCCAGCAGCTTCACAGTTAACACTGAAGCTTTCTTT. Amino acids: CASSFTVNTEAFF.

The chain carries TRBV2 and TRBJ1-1; D remains unclear. Germline CDR1 SNHLY, CDR2 FYNNEI. This CDR3 is 14 amino acids long. The germline V and J ends were trimmed by 7 bases and 5 bases, with 17 bases remaining between them. The CDR3 DNA sequence: TGTGCCAGCATTAACACAGTGGTAAAGACTGAAGCTTTCTTT. Protein product: CASINTVVKTEAFF.

The rearrangement joins TRBV5-6 to TRBJ2-3, with D perhaps TRBD2 (6 bases). CDR1 SGHDT and CDR2 YYEEEE come from the germline V gene. The V and J ends lost 3 bases and 4 bases respectively, with 15 bases between them. CDR3 length equals 15 residues. The CDR3 here is CASSSRGGSPDTQYF. CDR3 DNA sequence: TGTGCCAGCAGCTCTCGGGGAGGTAGTCCAGATACGCAGTATTTT.

This clone was detected once. At one end the junction does not follow the germline gene, possibly because of a read error. This chain joins TRBV19 and TRBJ2-1, with D possibly being TRBD2 (5 bases). The CDR3 has 16 amino acids. CDR1 and CDR2 (germline): LNHDA, SQIVND (reference sequence). This CDR3 is CASSLEGYSSYNEQFF. The DNA for the CDR3 is TGTGCCAGTAGTCTAGAGGGCTATAGCTCCTACAATGAGCAGTTCTTC.

The chain has TRBV9 and TRBJ1-2; 7 bases align to TRBD1. J was trimmed by 3 bases and V by 4 bases; bases with no gene match: 9. Germline CDR1 is SGDLS and CDR2 is YYNGEE. The CDR3 runs to 15 residues. CDR3 sequence (DNA): TGTGCCAGCAGCTCTTCTGGACAGGCGCACTATGGCTACACCTTC. Translation gives CASSSSGQAHYGYTF.

This sequence joins TRBV28 and TRBJ2-6, with TRBD2 matching over 11 bases. Germline lookup yields CDR1 MDHEN and CDR2 SYDVKM. The CDR3 runs to 18 residues. With V trimmed by 3 bases and J by 0 bases, 4 bases remained unmatched. The chain's CDR3 is CASSFLAGGTSGANVLTF. In DNA, the CDR3 is TGTGCCAGCAGTTTCCTAGCGGGAGGCACCTCTGGGGCCAACGTCCTGACTTTC.

This clone was seen more than once but under ten times. The chain is built from TRBV2 and TRBJ1-4, with 8 bases matching TRBD1. The CDR3 is 14 residues long. The V and J ends lost 6 bases and 8 bases, in that order; junction bases with no gene match: 8. From germline, CDR1 is SNHLY and CDR2 FYNNEI. The CDR3 protein is CASRETGGSEKLFF. CDR3 sequence (DNA): TGTGCCAGCAGGGAAACAGGGGGAAGCGAAAAACTGTTTTTT.

This clone was counted a single time. V and J are TRBV5-1 and TRBJ2-5, with TRBD2 matching over 14 bases. The CDR3 has 17 amino acids. With V trimmed by 3 bases and J by 5 bases, 9 bases remained unmatched. Germline CDR1 and CDR2: SGHRS and YFSETQ. This CDR3 reads CASSSSGLAGGRETQYF. The CDR3 DNA sequence: TGCGCCAGCAGCTCGTCCGGACTAGCGGGAGGACGGGAGACCCAGTACTTC.

This clone turned up a few times. The V and J genes are TRBV30 and TRBJ2-7; perhaps TRBD2 as D (6 bases). Germline V gene data show CDR1 as GTSNPN and CDR2 as SVGIG (reference sequence). The CDR3 is 12 amino acids. V was shortened by 2 bases and J by 5 bases, with 10 bases between the two germline ends. In DNA form, the CDR3 reads TGTGCCTGGAGTCTTGGCGGGGACGAGCAGTACTTC. Translated: CAWSLGGDEQYF.

CDR3 sequence (DNA): TGTGCCTGGGGTGGACAGAACTATGGCTACACCTTC. Its protein is CAWGGQNYGYTF. The rearrangement joins TRBV30 to TRBJ1-2, with D maybe TRBD1 (6 bases). V shed 5 bases and J shed 2 bases, with 9 bases lying between them. Germline V lookup: CDR1 GTSNPN, CDR2 SVGIG (reference sequence). The CDR3 covers 12 residues.

This clone was picked up one time. CDR3 protein: CASSLKESGSGNEQFF. The DNA for the CDR3 is TGTGCCAGCAGCTTAAAGGAGAGCGGGAGTGGCAATGAGCAGTTCTTC. The V gene is TRBV7-9, the J gene TRBJ2-1; 8 nucleotides agree with TRBD2. V was pared by 2 bases and J by 6 bases, with 9 bases of the junction left unmatched. This CDR3 spans 16 amino acids. Germline V gives CDR1 SEHNR, CDR2 FQNEAQ (reference sequence).

The rearrangement uses TRBV28 and TRBJ2-6; 11 positions match TRBD1. Trimming removed 5 bases from V and 2 bases from J; junction bases left unmatched: 2. CDR1 and CDR2 (germline): MDHEN, SYDVKM. CDR3 size: 16 residues. CDR3 sequence (DNA): TGTGCCAGCAGTGGACAGGGGGCTACTGGGGCCAACGTCCTGACTTTC. Its protein product is CASSGQGATGANVLTF.

This chain joins TRBV28 and TRBJ2-2; TRBD2 matches at 11 bases. CDR1 and CDR2 from the germline V gene are MDHEN and SYDVKM. This CDR3 spans 13 amino acids. The CDR3 DNA is TGTGCTAGCGGGAGGGCCGCCACCGGGGAGCTGTTTTTT. As protein: CASGRAATGELFF.

The chain employs TRBV7-2 and TRBJ2-5, with D perhaps TRBD1 (7 bases). The V end was cut by 2 bases, the J end by 4 bases, with 17 bases between. CDR3 length: 16 amino acids. CDR1 and CDR2 (germline): SGHTA, FQGNSA. The DNA for the CDR3 is TGTGCCAGCAGCTTAAATGGGGCAGGGGGGAGAGAGACCCAGTACTTC. This gives the protein CASSLNGAGGRETQYF.

The chain uses TRBV11-3 and TRBJ1-1; TRBD1 aligns across 10 bases. The length of the CDR3 is 15 residues. With 2 bases clipped from V and 8 bases from J, the junction kept 8 bases outside the gene matches. The germline V gene has CDR1 SGHNT and CDR2 YENEEA. The CDR3 protein is CASSLIPGTGVEAFF. CDR3 nucleotides: TGTGCCAGCAGCTTAATCCCCGGGACAGGGGTCGAAGCTTTCTTT.

The V call is TRBV2, the J call TRBJ2-5; D unresolved. The V gene's germline CDR1 is SNHLY and CDR2 FYNNEI. This CDR3 has 14 residues. The V end was cut by 3 bases, the J end by 1 base, with 9 bases between. The CDR3 loop is CASSDPHGQETQYF. The CDR3 DNA sequence: TGTGCCAGCAGTGACCCGCACGGCCAAGAGACCCAGTACTTC.

The V and J genes are TRBV29-1 and TRBJ2-7, with D possibly matching TRBD2 (5 bases). V lost 3 bases to trimming and J lost 5 bases, with 11 bases between them. The CDR3 totals 12 residues. Germline CDR1 and CDR2: SQVTM and ANQGSEA. DNA for the CDR3: TGCAGCGTTGATCGGGGAAATCACGAGCAGTACTTC. Translation: CSVDRGNHEQYF.

The V call is TRBV5-8, the J call TRBJ2-1; weak D call: TRBD2 (6 bases). Germline CDR1 SGHTS, CDR2 YDEGEE. The CDR3 totals 16 residues. Trimming took 6 bases from V and 4 from J, leaving 20 bases between them. In nucleotides, the CDR3 is TGTGCCAGCATCCTTAAGTGGCTAGCGCGTTACAATGAGCAGTTCTTC. Protein product: CASILKWLARYNEQFF. The complete variable domain, with remaining parts taken from reference TRBV5-8 and TRBJ2-1, reads EAGVTQSPTHLIKTRGQQATLRCSPISGHTSVYWYQQALGLGLQFLLWYDEGEERNRGNFPPRFSGRQFPNYSSELNVNALELEDSALYLCASILKWLARYNEQFFGPGTRLTVL.